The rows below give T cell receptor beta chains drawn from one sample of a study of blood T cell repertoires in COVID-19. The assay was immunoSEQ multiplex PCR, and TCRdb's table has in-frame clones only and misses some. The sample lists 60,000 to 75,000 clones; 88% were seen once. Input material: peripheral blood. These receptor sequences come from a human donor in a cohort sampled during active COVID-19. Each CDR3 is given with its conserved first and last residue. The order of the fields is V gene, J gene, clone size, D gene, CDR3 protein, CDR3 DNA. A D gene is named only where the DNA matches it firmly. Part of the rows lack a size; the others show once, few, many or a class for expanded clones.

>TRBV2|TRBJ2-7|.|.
CASSASGPSYEQYF
TGTGCCAGCAGTGCCAGCGGTCCCTCCTACGAGCAGTACTTC
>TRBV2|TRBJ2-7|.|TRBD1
CASKGAPSSYEQYF
TGTGCCAGCAAGGGGGCTCCTAGCTCCTACGAGCAGTACTTC
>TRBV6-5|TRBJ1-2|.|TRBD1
CASTSDRVNYGYTF
TGTGCCAGCACCTCGGACAGGGTTAACTATGGCTACACCTTC
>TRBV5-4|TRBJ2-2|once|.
CASSFQGPGRTNTGELFF
TGTGCCAGCAGCTTTCAGGGGCCAGGAAGGACGAACACCGGGGAGCTGTTTTTT
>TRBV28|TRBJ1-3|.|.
CASSLPGSSGNTIYF
TGTGCCAGCAGCCTCCCAGGGTCCTCTGGAAACACCATATATTTT
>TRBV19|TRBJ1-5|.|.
CASSYTGNQPQHF
TGTGCCAGTAGTTACACGGGAAATCAGCCCCAGCATTTT
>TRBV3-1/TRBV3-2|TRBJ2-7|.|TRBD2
CASSPPGLAGYEQYF
TGTGCCAGCAGCCCTCCGGGACTAGCGGGCTACGAGCAGTACTTC
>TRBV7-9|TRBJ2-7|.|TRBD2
CASSFWTSGYEQYF
TGTGCCAGCAGCTTTTGGACTAGTGGCTACGAGCAGTACTTC
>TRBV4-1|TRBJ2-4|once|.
CASSQGAGALNIQYF
TGCGCCAGCAGCCAAGGAGCAGGGGCCTTGAACATTCAGTACTTC
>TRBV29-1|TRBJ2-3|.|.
CSGGFKPDTQYF
TGCAGCGGAGGGTTCAAACCAGATACGCAGTATTTT
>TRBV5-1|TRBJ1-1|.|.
CASSFYGYTEAFF
TGCGCCAGCAGCTTTTACGGTTACACTGAAGCTTTCTTT
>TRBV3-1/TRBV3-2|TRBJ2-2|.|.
CASSLGHPNTGELFF
TGTGCCAGCAGCTTGGGACACCCGAACACCGGGGAGCTGTTTTTT
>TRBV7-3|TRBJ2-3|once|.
CASSPGGGSQYF
TGTGCCAGCAGCCCCGGCGGGGGCTCGCAGTATTTT
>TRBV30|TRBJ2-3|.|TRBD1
CAWTRDRPSTDTQYF
TGTGCCTGGACCCGGGACAGGCCTAGCACAGATACGCAGTATTTT
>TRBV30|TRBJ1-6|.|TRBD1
CAWGTVNSPLHF
TGTGCCTGGGGGACAGTTAATTCACCCCTCCACTTT
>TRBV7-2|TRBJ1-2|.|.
CASSLGRGDGYTF
TGTGCCAGCAGCTTAGGCAGGGGCGACGGCTACACCTTC
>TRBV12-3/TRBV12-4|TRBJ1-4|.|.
CASSPRGGEKLFF
TGTGCCAGCAGCCCCCGGGGAGGGGAAAAACTGTTTTTT
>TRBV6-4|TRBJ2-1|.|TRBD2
CASSDSSGSGEQFF
TGTGCCAGCAGTGACTCTAGCGGGAGCGGTGAGCAGTTCTTC
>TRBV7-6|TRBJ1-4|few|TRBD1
CASSTGQGRNEKLFF
TGTGCCAGCAGCACCGGACAGGGACGCAATGAAAAACTGTTTTTT
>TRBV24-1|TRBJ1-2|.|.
CATEPGSLGLYGYTF
TGTGCCACCGAGCCTGGGAGTCTTGGGCTCTATGGCTACACCTTC
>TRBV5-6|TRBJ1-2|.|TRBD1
CASSIRQGTYGYTF
TGTGCCAGCAGCATTAGACAGGGTACCTATGGCTACACCTTC
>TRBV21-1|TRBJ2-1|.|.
CASSKGSAGVHLSSYNEQFF
TGTGCCAGCAGCAAAGGGTCGGCAGGGGTCCACCTAAGCTCCTACAATGAGCAGTTCTTC
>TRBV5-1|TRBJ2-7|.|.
CASSLDLTGALHEQYF
TGCGCCAGCAGCTTGGATTTAACAGGTGCCCTCCACGAGCAGTACTTC
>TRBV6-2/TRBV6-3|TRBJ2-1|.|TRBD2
CASSYVAGPYNEQFF
TGTGCCAGCAGTTACGTAGCGGGGCCATACAATGAGCAGTTCTTC
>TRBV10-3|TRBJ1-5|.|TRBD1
CATAGTENQPQHF
TGTGCCACCGCCGGGACAGAAAATCAGCCCCAGCATTTT
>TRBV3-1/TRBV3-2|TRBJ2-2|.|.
CASSQQTVTGELFF
TGTGCCAGCAGCCAACAGACTGTGACCGGGGAGCTGTTTTTT
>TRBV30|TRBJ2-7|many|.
CAWSSGVSTYEQYF
TGTGCCTGGAGTTCAGGGGTTAGCACCTACGAGCAGTACTTC
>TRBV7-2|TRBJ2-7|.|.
CASSEGSGGEQYF
TGTGCCAGCTCCGAGGGGTCCGGGGGAGAGCAGTACTTC
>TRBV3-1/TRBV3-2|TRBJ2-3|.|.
CASSQVSGVTDTQYF
TGTGCCAGCAGCCAAGTTTCGGGGGTAACAGATACGCAGTATTTT
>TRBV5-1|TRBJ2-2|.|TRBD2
CASSPGLGNTGELFF
TGCGCCAGCAGCCCGGGACTAGGGAACACCGGGGAGCTGTTTTTT
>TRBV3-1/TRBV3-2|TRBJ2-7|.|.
CASSQSQDSYEQYF
TGTGCCAGCAGCCAATCGCAGGACTCCTACGAGCAGTACTTC
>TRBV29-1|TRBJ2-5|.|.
CSVNYKETQYF
TGCAGCGTTAACTATAAGGAGACCCAGTACTTC
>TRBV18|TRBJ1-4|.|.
CASSPDGVRTNEKLFF
TGTGCCAGCTCACCCGACGGGGTTAGGACTAATGAAAAACTGTTTTTT
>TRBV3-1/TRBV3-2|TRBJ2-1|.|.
CASSRGQGSSYNEQFF
TGTGCCAGCAGCCGAGGGCAGGGGAGCTCCTACAATGAGCAGTTCTTC
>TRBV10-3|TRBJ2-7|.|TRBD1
CASRDSSYEQYF
TGTGCCTCGAGGGACAGTTCCTACGAGCAGTACTTC
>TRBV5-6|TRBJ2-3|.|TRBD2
CASTPYIGTSGPDTQYF
TGTGCCAGCACCCCTTATATCGGGACTAGCGGACCAGATACGCAGTATTTT
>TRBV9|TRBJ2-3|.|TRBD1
CASSVDNTGGVLDTQYF
TGTGCCAGCAGCGTAGATAATACAGGGGGCGTTTTAGATACGCAGTATTTT
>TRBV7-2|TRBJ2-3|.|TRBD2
CASSWTGTSGTDTQYF
TGTGCCAGCAGCTGGACCGGGACTAGCGGCACAGATACGCAGTATTTT
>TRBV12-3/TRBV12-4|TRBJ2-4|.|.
CASSFSLNIQYF
TGTGCCAGCAGTTTCTCCCTAAACATTCAGTACTTC
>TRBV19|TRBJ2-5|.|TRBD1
CASSGTGGAGETQYF
TGTGCCAGTAGTGGGACAGGGGGCGCGGGAGAGACCCAGTACTTC
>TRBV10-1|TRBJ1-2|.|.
CASSEEPNYGYTF
TGCGCCAGCAGTGAGGAGCCTAACTATGGCTACACCTTC
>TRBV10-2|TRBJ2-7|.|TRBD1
CASRISGTGGGEQYF
TGCGCCAGCAGAATATCCGGGACAGGGGGCGGGGAGCAGTACTTC
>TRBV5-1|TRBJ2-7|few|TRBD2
CASSPEGEGFYEQYF
TGCGCCAGCAGCCCGGAAGGGGAGGGATTCTACGAGCAGTACTTC
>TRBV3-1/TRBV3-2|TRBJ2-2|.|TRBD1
CASSPRTGETGELFF
TGTGCCAGCAGTCCAAGGACAGGGGAGACCGGGGAGCTGTTTTTT
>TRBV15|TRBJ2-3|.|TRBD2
CATSSAGGQDTQYF
TGTGCCACCAGCTCAGCGGGGGGCCAAGATACGCAGTATTTT
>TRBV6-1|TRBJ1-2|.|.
CASSEALQSGYTF
TGTGCCAGCAGTGAAGCGCTACAGTCTGGCTACACCTTC
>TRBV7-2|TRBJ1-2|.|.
CASSLEQVVYGYTF
TGTGCCAGCAGCTTGGAACAGGTCGTCTATGGCTACACCTTC
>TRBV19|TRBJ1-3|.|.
CASSTTQTSGNTIYF
TGTGCCAGTAGTACCACACAGACCTCTGGAAACACCATATATTTT
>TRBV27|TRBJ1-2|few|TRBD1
CASSLSGQGYGYTF
TGTGCCAGCAGTTTATCAGGACAGGGATATGGCTACACCTTC
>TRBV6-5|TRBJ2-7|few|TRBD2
CASSPSGQTYEQYF
TGTGCCAGCAGTCCTAGCGGGCAGACCTACGAGCAGTACTTC
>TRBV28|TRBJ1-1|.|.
CASSRPRTREAFF
TGTGCCAGCAGCCGCCCCCGGACAAGGGAAGCTTTCTTT
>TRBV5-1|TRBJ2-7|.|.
CASREGGNEQYF
TGCGCCAGCAGGGAGGGGGGGAACGAGCAGTACTTC
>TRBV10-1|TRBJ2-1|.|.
CASSESAVNEQFF
TGCGCCAGCAGTGAGTCGGCCGTCAATGAGCAGTTCTTC
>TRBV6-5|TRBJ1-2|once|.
CASNPGQPYYGYTF
TGTGCCAGCAATCCGGGACAACCTTACTATGGCTACACCTTC
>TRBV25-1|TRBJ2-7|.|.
CASSENRPGYEQYF
TGTGCCAGCAGTGAGAATCGGCCGGGCTACGAGCAGTACTTC
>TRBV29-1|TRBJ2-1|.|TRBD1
CSAHRGITNEQFF
TGCAGCGCCCACAGGGGTATTACAAATGAGCAGTTCTTC
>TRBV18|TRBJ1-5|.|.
CASSPDSHSNQPQHF
TGTGCCAGCTCACCTGACAGCCATAGCAATCAGCCCCAGCATTTT
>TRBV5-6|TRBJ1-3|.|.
CASSRMVTGFGNTIYF
TGTGCCAGCAGCCGTATGGTCACCGGGTTTGGAAACACCATATATTTT
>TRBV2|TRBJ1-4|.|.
CASGRGEKLFF
TGTGCCAGCGGCCGGGGGGAAAAACTGTTTTTT